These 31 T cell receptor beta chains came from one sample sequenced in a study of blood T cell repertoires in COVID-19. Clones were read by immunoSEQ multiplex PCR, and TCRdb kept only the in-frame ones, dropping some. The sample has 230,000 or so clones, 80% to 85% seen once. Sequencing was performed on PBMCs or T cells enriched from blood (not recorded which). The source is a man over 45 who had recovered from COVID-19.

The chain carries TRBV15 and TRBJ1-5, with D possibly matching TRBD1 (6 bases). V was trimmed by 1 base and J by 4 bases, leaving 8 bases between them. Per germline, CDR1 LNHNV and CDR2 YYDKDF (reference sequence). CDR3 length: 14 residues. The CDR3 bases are TGTGCCACCAGCAGAGCGGACAGTAATCAGCCCCAGCATTTT. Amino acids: CATSRADSNQPQHF.

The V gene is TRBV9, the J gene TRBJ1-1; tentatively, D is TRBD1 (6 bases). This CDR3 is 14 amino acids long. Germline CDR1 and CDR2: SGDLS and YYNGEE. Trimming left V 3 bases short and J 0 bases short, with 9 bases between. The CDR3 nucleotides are TGTGCCAGCAGCGCGACAGGATTGAACACTGAAGCTTTCTTT. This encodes CASSATGLNTEAFF.

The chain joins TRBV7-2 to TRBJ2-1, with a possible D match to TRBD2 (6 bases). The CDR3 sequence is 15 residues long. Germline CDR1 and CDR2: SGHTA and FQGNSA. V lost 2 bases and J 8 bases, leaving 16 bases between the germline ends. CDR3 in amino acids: CASSLRWGVQDEQFF. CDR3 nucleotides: TGTGCCAGCAGCTTACGGTGGGGGGTACAAGATGAGCAGTTCTTC.

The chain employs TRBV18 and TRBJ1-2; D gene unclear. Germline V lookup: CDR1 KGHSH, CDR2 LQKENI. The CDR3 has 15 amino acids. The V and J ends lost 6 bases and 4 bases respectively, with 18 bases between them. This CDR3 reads CASSPAEGVTYGYTF. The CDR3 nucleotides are TGTGCCAGCTCCCCTGCGGAAGGAGTTACCTATGGCTACACCTTC.

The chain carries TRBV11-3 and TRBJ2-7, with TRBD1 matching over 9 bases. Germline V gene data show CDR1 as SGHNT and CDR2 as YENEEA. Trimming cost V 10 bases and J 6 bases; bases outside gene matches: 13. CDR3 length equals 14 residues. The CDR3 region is CATGPGQGRFEQYF. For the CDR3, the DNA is TGTGCCACCGGACCGGGACAGGGACGATTCGAGCAGTACTTC.

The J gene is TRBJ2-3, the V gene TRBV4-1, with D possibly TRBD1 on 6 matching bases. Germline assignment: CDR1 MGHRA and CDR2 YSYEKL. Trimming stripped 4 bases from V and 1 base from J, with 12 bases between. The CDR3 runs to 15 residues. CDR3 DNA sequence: TGCGCCAGCAGCCTCACAGGGTCAGGCACAGATACGCAGTATTTT. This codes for CASSLTGSGTDTQYF.

The CDR3 DNA sequence: TGCAGCGTGCATAAAGCTCCGGGCACTGAAGCTTTCTTT. Encoded protein: CSVHKAPGTEAFF. V usage is TRBV29-1 and J usage is TRBJ1-1; D is unclear. The CDR3 has 13 amino acids. Germline V gene sequence: CDR1 SQVTM, CDR2 ANQGSEA. V was pared by 6 bases and J by 4 bases, with 15 bases between.

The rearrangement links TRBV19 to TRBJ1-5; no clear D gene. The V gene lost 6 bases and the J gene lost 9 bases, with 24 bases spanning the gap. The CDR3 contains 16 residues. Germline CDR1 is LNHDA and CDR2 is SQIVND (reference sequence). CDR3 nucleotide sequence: TGTGCCAGTAGCCCATCCGCGGTTACCGGGTTTCGGCCCCAGCATTTT. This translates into CASSPSAVTGFRPQHF. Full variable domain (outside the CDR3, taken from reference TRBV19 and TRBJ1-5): DGGITQSPKYLFRKEGQNVTLSCEQNLNHDAMYWYRQDPGQGLRLIYYSQIVNDFQKGDIAEGYSVSREKKESFPLTVTSAQKNPTAFYLCASSPSAVTGFRPQHFGDGTRLSIL.

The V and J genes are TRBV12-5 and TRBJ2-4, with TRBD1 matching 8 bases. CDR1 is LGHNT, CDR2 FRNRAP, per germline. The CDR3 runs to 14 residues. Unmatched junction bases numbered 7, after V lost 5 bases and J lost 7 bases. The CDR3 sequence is CASGMGQERNIQYF. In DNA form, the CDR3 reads TGTGCTAGTGGTATGGGACAGGAGAGGAACATTCAGTACTTC. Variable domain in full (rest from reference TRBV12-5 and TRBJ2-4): DARVTQTPRHKVTEMGQEVTMRCQPILGHNTVFWYRQTMMQGLELLAYFRNRAPLDDSGMPKDRFSAEMPDATLATLKIQPSEPRDSAVYFCASGMGQERNIQYFGAGTRLSVL.

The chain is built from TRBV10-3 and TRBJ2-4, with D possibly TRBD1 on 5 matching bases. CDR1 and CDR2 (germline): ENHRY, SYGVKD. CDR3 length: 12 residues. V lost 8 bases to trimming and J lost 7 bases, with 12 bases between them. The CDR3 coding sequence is TGTGCCATCCAGGACATGGGGAACATTCAGTACTTC. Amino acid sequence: CAIQDMGNIQYF.

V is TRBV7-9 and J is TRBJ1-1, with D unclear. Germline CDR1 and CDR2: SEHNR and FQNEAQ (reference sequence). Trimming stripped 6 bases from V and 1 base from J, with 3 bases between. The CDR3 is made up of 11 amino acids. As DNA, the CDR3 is TGTGCCAGCAGTCGGAACACTGAAGCTTTCTTT. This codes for CASSRNTEAFF.

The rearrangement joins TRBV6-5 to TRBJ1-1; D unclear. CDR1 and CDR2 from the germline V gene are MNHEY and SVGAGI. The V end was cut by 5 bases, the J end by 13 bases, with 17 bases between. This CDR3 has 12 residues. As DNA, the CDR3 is TGTGCCAGCAGTCCTGCCGGGAGCCGGGTTTTCTTT. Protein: CASSPAGSRVFF.

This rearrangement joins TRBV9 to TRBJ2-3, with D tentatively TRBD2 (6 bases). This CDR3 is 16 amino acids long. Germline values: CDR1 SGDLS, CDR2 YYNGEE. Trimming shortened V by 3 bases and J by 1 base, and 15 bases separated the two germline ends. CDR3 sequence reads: CASSEYLGGGTDTQYF. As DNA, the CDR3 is TGTGCCAGCAGCGAATACTTGGGCGGGGGCACAGATACGCAGTATTTT.

CDR3 residues: CASSHPPSSGGAYEQYF. The CDR3 DNA is TGTGCCAGCAGTCACCCACCATCTAGCGGGGGGGCTTACGAGCAGTACTTC. The J gene is TRBJ2-7, the V gene TRBV3-1 (or the pseudogene TRBV3-2), with 12 bases fitting TRBD2. This CDR3 region has 17 residues. Germline V gene data show CDR1 as LGHDT and CDR2 as YNNKEL (reference sequence). V dropped 6 bases and J dropped 4; count of bases not matched to a gene: 13.

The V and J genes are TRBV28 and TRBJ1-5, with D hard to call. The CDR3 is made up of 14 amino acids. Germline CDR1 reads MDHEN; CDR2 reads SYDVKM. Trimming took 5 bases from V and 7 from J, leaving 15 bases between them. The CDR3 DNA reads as TGTGCCAGCAGTGAGAGAGAGATCCTCCAGCCCCAGCATTTT. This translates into CASSEREILQPQHF.

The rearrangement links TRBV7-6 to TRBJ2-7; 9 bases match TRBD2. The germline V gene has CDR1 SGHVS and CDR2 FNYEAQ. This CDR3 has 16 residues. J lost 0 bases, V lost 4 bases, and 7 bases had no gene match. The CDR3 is CASSSHAGGSSYEQYF. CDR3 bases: TGTGCCAGCAGCTCACACGCGGGGGGGAGCTCCTACGAGCAGTACTTC.

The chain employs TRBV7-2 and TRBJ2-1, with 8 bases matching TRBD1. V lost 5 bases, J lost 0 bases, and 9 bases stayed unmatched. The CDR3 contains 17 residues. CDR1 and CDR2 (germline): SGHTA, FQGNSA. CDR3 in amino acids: CASSLSTGGSSYNEQFF. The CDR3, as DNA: TGTGCCAGCAGCCTTAGTACAGGGGGAAGCTCCTACAATGAGCAGTTCTTC.

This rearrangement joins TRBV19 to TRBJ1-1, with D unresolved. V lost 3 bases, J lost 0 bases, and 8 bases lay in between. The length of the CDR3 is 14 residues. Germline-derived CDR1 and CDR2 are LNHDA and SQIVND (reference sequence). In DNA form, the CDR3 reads TGTGCCAGTAGTATTGGCGGGTTGAACACTGAAGCTTTCTTT. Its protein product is CASSIGGLNTEAFF.

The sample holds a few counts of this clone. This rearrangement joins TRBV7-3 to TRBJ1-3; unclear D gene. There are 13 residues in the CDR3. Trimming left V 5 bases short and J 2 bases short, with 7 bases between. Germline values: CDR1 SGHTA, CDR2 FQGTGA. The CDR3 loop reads CASSKTPGNTIYF. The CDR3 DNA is TGTGCCAGCAGCAAAACACCTGGAAACACCATATATTTT.

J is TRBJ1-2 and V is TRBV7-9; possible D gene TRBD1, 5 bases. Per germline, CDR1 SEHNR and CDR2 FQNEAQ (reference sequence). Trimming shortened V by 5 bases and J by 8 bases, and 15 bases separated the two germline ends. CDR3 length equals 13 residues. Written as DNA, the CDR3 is TGTGCCAGCAGCGAACTGAAGGGGTGGGGCTACACCTTC. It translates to CASSELKGWGYTF.

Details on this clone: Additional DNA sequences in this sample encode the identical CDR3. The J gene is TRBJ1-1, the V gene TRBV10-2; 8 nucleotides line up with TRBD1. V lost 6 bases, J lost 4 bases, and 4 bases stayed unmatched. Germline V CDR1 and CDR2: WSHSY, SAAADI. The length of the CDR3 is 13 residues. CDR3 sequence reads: CASSGQGGTEAFF. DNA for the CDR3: TGCGCCAGCAGCGGACAGGGCGGCACTGAAGCTTTCTTT.

For the CDR3, the DNA is TGTGCCAGCAGTTATAGACAGGAGAACACAGATACGCAGTATTTT. It translates to CASSYRQENTDTQYF. The chain employs TRBV6-5 and TRBJ2-3; maybe TRBD1 (6 bases). Trimming took off 3 bases at V and 2 bases at J, with 12 bases between the two ends. The CDR3 is made up of 15 amino acids. The V gene's germline CDR1 is MNHEY and CDR2 SVGAGI.

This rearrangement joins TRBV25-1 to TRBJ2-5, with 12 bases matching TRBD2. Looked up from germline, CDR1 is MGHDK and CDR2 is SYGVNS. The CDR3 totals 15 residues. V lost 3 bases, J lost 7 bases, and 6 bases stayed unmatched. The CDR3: CASSELAGGMGTQYF. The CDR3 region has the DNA TGTGCCAGCAGTGAGCTAGCGGGGGGGATGGGGACCCAGTACTTC.

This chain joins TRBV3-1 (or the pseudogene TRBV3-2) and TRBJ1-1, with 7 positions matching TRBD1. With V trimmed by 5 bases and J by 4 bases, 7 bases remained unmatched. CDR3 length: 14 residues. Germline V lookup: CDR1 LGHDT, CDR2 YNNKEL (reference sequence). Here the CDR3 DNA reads TGTGCCAGCAGCTACAGGGGCTTCGGCACTGAAGCTTTCTTT. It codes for CASSYRGFGTEAFF.

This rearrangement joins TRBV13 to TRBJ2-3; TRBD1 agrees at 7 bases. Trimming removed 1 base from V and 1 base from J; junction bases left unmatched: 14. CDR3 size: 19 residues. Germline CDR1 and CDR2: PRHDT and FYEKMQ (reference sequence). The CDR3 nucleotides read TGTGCCAGCAGCTTAGTTACCCTAATGACAGGGCTCGGCACAGATACGCAGTATTTT. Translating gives CASSLVTLMTGLGTDTQYF. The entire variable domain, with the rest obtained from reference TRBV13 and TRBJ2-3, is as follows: AAGVIQSPRHLIKEKRETATLKCYPIPRHDTVYWYQQGPGQDPQFLISFYEKMQSDKGSIPDRFSAQQFSDYHSELNMSSLELGDSALYFCASSLVTLMTGLGTDTQYFGPGTRLTVL.

The CDR3 nucleotides read TGTGCCAGCAAGCTACAGGGGGACTATGGCTACACCTTC. Its protein is CASKLQGDYGYTF. The genes are TRBV28 and TRBJ1-2; 8 bases agree with TRBD1. V was pared by 7 bases and J by 3 bases, with 4 bases of the junction left unmatched. Germline V CDR1 and CDR2: MDHEN, SYDVKM. There are 13 residues in the CDR3.

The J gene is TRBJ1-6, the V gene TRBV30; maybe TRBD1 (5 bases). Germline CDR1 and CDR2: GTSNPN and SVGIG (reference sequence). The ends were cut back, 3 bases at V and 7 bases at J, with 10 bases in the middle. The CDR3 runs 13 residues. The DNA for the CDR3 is TGTGCCTGGAGAGGGGTGGGGAATTCACCCCTCCACTTT. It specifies CAWRGVGNSPLHF.

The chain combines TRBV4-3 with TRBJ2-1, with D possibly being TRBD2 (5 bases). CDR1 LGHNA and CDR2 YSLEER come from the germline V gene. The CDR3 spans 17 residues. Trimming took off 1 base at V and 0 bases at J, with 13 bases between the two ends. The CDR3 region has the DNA TGCGCCAGCAGCCAAGGATTGGGGAGCGCCTCCTACAATGAGCAGTTCTTC. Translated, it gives CASSQGLGSASYNEQFF.

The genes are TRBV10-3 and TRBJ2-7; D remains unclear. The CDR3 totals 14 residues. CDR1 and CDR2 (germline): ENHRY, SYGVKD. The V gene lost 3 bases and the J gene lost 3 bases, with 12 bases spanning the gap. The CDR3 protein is CAISEIIRSYEQYF. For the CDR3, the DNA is TGTGCCATCAGTGAAATAATTAGGAGCTACGAGCAGTACTTC.

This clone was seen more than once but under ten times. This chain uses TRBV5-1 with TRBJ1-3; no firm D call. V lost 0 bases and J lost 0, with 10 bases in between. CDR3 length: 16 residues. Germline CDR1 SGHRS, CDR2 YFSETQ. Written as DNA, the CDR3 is TGCGCCAGCAGCTTGGTTGCGGGCCTCTCTGGAAACACCATATATTTT. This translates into CASSLVAGLSGNTIYF. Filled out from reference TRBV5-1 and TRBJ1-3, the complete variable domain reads KAGVTQTPRYLIKTRGQQVTLSCSPISGHRSVSWYQQTPGQGLQFLFEYFSETQRNKGNFPGRFSGRQFSNSRSEMNVSTLELGDSALYLCASSLVAGLSGNTIYFGEGSWLTVV.

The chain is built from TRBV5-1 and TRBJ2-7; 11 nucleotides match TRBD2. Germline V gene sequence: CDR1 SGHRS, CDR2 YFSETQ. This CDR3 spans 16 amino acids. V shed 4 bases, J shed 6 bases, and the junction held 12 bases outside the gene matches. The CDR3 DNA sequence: TGCGCCAGCAGCCAAACTAAGGCTAGCGGGAGGCCCGAGCAGTACTTC. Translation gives CASSQTKASGRPEQYF.